This TCR beta chain appears in the sequencing data of a study of T-cell reconstitution after alpha-beta-depleted transplantation in children. TCRbeta library construction was performed incorporating unique molecular identifiers. MiXCR, applied by TCRdb to the PCR reads, yields one record per CDR3 protein. The sample holds about half a million distinct CDR3 sequences, 12% seen once. This clonotype was observed at least ten times. Trimming left V 1 base short and J 4 bases short, with 4 bases between. Germline V gene sequence: CDR1 SGHVS, CDR2 FNYEAQ. The CDR3 spans 13 residues. The chain employs TRBV7-6 and TRBJ2-2; D not resolved. The sequencing here drew on PBMCs from the stem cell graft donor, taken from the stem cell graft. This clonotype originated in a human donor who donated a stem cell graft to a child with combined immunodeficiency. The CDR3 reads CASSLEFTGELFF. Written as DNA, the CDR3 is TGTGCCAGCAGCTTAGAGTTCACCGGGGAGCTGTTTTTT.